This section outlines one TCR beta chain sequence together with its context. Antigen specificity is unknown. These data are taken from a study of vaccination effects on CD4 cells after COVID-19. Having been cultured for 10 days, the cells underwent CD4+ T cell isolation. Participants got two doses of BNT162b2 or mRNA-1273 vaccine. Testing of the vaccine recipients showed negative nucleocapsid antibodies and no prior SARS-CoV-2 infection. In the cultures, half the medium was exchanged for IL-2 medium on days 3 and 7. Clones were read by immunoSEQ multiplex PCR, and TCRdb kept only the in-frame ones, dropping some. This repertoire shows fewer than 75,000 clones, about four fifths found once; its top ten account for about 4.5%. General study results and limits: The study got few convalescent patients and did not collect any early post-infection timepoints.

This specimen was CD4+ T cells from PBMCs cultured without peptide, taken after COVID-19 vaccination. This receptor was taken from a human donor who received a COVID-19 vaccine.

DNA for the CDR3: TGTGCCAGCAGCAACAGGGGGCGCCCCTACAATGAGCAGTTCTTC. Translation: CASSNRGRPYNEQFF. The chain employs TRBV7-3 and TRBJ2-1; 9 bases match TRBD1. Germline loops: CDR1 SGHTA, CDR2 FQGTGA. After removal of 5 bases from V and 2 bases from J, the junction contained 4 bases not matched to a gene. CDR3 size: 15 residues.